This T cell receptor beta chain was profiled in a study of cytomegalovirus exposure and HLA in healthy donors. The overall study: As released early, the data held roughly 85 million unique TCRs from HLA-typed donors.

The PCR was carried out with 60 Vbeta primers and 13 Jbeta primers. The protocol was immunoSEQ multiplex PCR, while the TCRdb copy is restricted to in-frame clones and leaves out a portion. The ten most abundant clones cover 1.5% to 2% of a sample with 150,000 or so clones. Germline CDR1 and CDR2: SGDLS and YYNGEE. The CDR3 sequence is 16 residues long. V shed 3 bases and J 0 bases; nucleotides not matched to a gene: 8. Sequenced: PBMCs. This chain links TRBV9 with TRBJ1-2; TRBD1 matches 7 bases. The sequence was obtained from a woman aged 45-60 years in good health and CMV-seronegative. The CDR3 here is CASSAGTATPNYGYTF. CDR3 nucleotide sequence: TGTGCCAGCAGCGCCGGGACAGCAACGCCTAACTATGGCTACACCTTC.